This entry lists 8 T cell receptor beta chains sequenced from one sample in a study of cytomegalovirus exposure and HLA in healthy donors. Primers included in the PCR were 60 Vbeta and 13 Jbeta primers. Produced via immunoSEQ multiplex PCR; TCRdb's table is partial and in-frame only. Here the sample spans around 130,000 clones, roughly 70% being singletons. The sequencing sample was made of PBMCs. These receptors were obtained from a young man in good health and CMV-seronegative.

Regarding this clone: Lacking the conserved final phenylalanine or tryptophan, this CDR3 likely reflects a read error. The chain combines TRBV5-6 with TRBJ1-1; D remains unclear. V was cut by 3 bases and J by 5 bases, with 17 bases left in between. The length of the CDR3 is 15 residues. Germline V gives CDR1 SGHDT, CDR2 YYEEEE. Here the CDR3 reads CASSYRTAGMTEAFL. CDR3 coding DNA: TGTGCCAGCAGCTACCGGACGGCGGGGATGACTGAAGCTTTCCTT.

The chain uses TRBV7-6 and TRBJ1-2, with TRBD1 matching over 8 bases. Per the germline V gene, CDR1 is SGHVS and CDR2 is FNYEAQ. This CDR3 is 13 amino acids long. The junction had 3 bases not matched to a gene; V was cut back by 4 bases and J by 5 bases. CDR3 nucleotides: TGTGCCAGCAGCTACACAGGGGGTTATGGCTACACCTTC. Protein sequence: CASSYTGGYGYTF. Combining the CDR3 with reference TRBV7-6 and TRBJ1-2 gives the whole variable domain GAGVSQSPRYKVTKRGQDVALRCDPISGHVSLYWYRQALGQGPEFLTYFNYEAQQDKSGLPNDRFSAERPEGSISTLTIQRTEQRDSAMYRCASSYTGGYGYTFGSGTRLTVV.

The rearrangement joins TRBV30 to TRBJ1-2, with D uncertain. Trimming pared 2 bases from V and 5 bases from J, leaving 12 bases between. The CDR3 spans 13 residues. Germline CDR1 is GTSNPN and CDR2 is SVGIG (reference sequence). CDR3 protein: CAWSSSPLYGYTF. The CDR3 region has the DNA TGTGCCTGGAGTAGTAGCCCCCTGTATGGCTACACCTTC.

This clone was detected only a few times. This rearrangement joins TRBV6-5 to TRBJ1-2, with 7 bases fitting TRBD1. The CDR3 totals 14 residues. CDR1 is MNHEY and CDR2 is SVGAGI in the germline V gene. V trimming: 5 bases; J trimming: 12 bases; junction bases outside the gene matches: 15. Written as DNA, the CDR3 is TGTGCCAGCAGTCCTACGTCCCCGACAGGGCCCAACACCTTC. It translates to CASSPTSPTGPNTF.

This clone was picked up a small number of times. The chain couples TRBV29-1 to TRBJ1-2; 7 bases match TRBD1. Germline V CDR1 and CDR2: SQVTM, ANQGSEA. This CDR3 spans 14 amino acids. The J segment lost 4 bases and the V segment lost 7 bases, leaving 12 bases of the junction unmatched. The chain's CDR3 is CSALPRDSIYGYTF. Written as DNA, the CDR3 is TGCAGCGCCTTACCACGGGACAGTATCTATGGCTACACCTTC.

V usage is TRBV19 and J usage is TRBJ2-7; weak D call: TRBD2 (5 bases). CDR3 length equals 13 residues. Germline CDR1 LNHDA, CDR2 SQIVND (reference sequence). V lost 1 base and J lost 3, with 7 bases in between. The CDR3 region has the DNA TGTGCCAGTAGTATAGGCCGGGACTACGAGCAGTACTTC. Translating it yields CASSIGRDYEQYF. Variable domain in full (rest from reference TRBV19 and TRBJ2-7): DGGITQSPKYLFRKEGQNVTLSCEQNLNHDAMYWYRQDPGQGLRLIYYSQIVNDFQKGDIAEGYSVSREKKESFPLTVTSAQKNPTAFYLCASSIGRDYEQYFGPGTRLTVT.

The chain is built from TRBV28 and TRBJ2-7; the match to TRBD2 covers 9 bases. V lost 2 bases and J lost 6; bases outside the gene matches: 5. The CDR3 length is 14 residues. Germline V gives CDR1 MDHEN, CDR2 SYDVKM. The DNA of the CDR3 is TGTGCCAGCAGTTTACTAGCGGGAAAGGGCGAGCAGTACTTC. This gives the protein CASSLLAGKGEQYF. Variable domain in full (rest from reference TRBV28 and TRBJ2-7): DVKVTQSSRYLVKRTGEKVFLECVQDMDHENMFWYRQDPGLGLRLIYFSYDVKMKEKGDIPEGYSVSREKKERFSLILESASTNQTSMYLCASSLLAGKGEQYFGPGTRLTVT.

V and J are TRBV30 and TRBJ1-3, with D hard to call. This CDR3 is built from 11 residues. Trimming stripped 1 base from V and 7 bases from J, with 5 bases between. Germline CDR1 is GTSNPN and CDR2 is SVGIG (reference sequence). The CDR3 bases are TGTGCCTGGAGTGATACTAACACCATATATTTT. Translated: CAWSDTNTIYF.